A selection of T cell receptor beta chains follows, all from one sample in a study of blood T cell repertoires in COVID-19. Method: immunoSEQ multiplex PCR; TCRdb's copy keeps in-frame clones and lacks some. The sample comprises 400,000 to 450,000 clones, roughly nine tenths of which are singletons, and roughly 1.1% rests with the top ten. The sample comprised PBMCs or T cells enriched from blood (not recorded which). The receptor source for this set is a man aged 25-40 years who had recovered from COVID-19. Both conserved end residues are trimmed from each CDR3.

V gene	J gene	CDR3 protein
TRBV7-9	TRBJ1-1	ASSFFGSEAF
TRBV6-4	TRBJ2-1	ASSAGGHDNEQF
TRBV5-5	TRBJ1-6	ASSLAGGDSPLH
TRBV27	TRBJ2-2	ASSFDRQGAGELF
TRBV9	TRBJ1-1	ASSVGGRMGMNTEAF
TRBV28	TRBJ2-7	ASSLAGEAHEQY
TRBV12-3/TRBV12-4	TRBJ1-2	ASSEGARGYT
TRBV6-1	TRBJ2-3	ASSESGLSTDTQY
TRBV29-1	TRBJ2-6	SVQGAQSSGANVLT
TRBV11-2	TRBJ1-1	ASTVAGLTEAF
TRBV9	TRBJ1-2	ASSVGGNYGYT
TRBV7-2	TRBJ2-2	ASTPGTGRNTGELF
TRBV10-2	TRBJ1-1	ASSLGRVTEAF
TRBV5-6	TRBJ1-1	ASSSLGGGLGAF
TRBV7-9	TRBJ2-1	ASRPGGSGSTSYNEQF
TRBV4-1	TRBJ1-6	ASSQETPRGRGDYNSPLH
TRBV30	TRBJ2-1	AWSVVPLASQF
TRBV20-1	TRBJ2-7	SATDTYEQY
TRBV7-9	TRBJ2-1	ASSLKGEAGVRF
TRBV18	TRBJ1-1	ASSVTGEVITEAF
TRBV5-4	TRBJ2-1	ASSRGLSASYNEQF
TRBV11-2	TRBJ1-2	ASSFGQGLLNYGYT
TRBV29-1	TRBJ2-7	SVGREGAYEQY
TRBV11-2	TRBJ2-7	ASSLAGGSYEQY
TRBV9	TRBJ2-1	ASSVDQVFVNEQF
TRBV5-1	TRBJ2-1	ASSRRGQDNEQF
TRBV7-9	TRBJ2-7	ASDSGPAGGVEQY
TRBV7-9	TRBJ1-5	ASNELSNQPQH
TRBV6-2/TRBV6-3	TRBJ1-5	ASSPDRGQANSNQPQH
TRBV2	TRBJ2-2	ASSGTTSNTGELF
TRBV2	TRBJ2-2	ASTGLAVNTGELF
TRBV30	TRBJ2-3	AWRTSGYTDTQY
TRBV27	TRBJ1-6	ASSHNTGDPLH
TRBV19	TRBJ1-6	ASSLSRWGESPLH
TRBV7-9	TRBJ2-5	ASSLSAGVRETQY
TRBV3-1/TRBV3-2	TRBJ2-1	ASSPEPSGRGRNEQF
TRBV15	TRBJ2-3	ATSRDWLDTQY
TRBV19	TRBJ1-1	ASSMSGNTEAF
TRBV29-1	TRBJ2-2	SVVAPHRNTGELF
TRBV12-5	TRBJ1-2	ASGPYSRDRSGYGYT
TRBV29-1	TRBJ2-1	SVRQGGLGEQF
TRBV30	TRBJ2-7	AWSGEAYEQY
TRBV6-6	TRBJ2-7	ASSHRTSGRVVYEQY
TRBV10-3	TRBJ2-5	AISESRASSETQY
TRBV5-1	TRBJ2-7	ASSFGGTYEQY
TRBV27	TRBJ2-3	ASSYASYTDTQY
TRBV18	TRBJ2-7	ASSAGTGPAYEQY
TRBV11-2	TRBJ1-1	ASSLEWSEAF
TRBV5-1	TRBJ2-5	ASRSGTSGRAQETQY
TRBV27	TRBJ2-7	ASGPRGFAYEQY
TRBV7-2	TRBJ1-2	ASSFRTGVT
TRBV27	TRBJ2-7	ASSLIQGQSYEQY
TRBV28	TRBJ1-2	ASRNDRVSGYT
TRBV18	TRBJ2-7	ASSLTDSLSTYEQY
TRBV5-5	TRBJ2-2	ASRYMTGHTGELF
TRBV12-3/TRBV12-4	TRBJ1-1	ASSDRVEAF